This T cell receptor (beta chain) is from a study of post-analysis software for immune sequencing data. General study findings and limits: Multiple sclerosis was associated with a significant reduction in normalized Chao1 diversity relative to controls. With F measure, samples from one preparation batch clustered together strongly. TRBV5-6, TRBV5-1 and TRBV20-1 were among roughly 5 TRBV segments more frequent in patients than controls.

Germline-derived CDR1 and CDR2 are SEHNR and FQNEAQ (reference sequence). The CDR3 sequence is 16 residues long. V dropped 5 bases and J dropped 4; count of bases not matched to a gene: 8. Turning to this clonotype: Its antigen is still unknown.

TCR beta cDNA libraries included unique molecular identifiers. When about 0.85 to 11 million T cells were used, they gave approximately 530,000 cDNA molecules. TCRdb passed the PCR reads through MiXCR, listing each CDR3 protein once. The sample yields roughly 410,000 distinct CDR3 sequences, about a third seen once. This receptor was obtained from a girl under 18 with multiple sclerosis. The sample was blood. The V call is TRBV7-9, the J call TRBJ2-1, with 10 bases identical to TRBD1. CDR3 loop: CASSHGTGEQYNEQFF. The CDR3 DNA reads TGTGCCAGCAGCCACGGGACAGGGGAACAATACAATGAGCAGTTCTTC.